Sequencing of this T cell receptor (beta chain) was carried out in a study of Ad26.COV2.S vaccination and SARS-CoV-2 variants. Study context: The study gave Ad26.COV2.S intramuscularly, once or twice 56 days apart.

Indicated treatment: 15 to 20 received Ad26.COV2.S at low or high dose, single or two shots; about 5 received placebo; per-sample allocation not given. The study sampled participants on day 63 after the first vaccine or placebo injection. This CDR3 is built from 13 residues. Trimming cost V 3 bases and J 4 bases, with 9 bases left between them. Germline V gene sequence: CDR1 SNHLY, CDR2 FYNNEI. The assay was immunoSEQ multiplex PCR, and TCRdb's table has in-frame clones only and misses some. The sample records roughly 400,000 clones, approximately 89% being singletons. This TCR came from a person aged 18-60 years who received the Ad26.COV2.S COVID-19 vaccine or a placebo. Here the sequenced sample was peripheral blood, taken in a trial of Ad26.COV2.S vaccine versus placebo. The V call is TRBV2, the J call TRBJ2-5; D gene ambiguous. This CDR3 reads CASSDRVIETQYF. CDR3 nucleotide sequence: TGTGCCAGCAGTGACCGGGTTATAGAGACCCAGTACTTC.